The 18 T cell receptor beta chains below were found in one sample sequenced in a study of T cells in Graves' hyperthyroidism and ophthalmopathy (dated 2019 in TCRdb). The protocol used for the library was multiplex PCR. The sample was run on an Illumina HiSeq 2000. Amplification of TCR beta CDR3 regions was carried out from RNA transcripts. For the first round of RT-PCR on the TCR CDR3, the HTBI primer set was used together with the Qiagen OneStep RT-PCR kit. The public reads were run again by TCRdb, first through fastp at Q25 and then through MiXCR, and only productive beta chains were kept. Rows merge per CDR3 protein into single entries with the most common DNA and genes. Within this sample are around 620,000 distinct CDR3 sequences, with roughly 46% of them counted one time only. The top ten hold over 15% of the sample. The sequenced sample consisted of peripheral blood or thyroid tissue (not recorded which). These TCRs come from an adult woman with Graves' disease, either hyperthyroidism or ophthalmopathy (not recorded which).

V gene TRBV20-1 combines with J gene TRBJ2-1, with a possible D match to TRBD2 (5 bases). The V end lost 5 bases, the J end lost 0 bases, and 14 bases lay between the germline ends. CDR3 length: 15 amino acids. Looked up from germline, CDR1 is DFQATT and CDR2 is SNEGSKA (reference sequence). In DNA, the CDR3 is TGCAGTGCTTCGTCAGCGACTACCTCCTACAATGAGCAGTTCTTC. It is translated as CSASSATTSYNEQFF.

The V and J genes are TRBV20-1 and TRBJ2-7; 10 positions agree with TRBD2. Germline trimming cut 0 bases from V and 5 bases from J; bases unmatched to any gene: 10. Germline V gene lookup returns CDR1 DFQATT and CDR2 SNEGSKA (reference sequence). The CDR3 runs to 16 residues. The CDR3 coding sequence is TGCAGTGCTAGAGATCTCACTAGCGGGATATTCGACGAGCAGTACTTC. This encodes CSARDLTSGIFDEQYF.

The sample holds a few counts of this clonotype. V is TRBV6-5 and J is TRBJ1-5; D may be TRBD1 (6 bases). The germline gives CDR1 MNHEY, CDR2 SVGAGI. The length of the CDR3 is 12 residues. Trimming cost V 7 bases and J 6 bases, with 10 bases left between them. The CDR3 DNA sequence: TGTGCCAGCATGGGGGCGCGTCAGCCCCAGCATTTT. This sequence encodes CASMGARQPQHF.

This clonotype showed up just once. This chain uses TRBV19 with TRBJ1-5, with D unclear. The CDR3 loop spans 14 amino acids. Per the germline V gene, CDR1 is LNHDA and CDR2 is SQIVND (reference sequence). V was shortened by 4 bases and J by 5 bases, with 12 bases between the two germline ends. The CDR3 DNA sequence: TGTGCCAGTAGTAACTATGGGCGCGATCAGCCCCAGCATTTT. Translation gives CASSNYGRDQPQHF.

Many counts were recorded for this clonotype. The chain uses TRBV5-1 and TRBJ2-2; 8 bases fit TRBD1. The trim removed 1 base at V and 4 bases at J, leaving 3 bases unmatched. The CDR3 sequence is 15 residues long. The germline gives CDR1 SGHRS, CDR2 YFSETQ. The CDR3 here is CASSLYRGTTGELFF. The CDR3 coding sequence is TGCGCCAGCAGCTTGTACAGGGGGACCACCGGGGAGCTGTTTTTT.

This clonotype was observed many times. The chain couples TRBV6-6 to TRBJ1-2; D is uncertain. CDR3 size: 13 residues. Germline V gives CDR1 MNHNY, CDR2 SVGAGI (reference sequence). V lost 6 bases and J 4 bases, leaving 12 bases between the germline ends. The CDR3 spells CASSNGGSYGYTF. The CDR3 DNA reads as TGTGCCAGCAGCAACGGCGGCAGCTATGGCTACACCTTC.

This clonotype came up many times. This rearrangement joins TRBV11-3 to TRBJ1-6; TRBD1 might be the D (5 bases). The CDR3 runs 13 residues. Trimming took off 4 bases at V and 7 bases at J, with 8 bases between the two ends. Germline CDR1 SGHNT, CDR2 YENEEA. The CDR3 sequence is CASSSDRNSPLHF. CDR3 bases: TGTGCCAGCAGCTCCGACAGAAATTCACCCCTCCACTTT.

In nucleotides, the CDR3 is TGCAGTTTATCAGGGGGCATGAACACTGAAGCTTTCTTT. This encodes CSLSGGMNTEAFF. This chain links TRBV20-1 with TRBJ1-1; 8 bases map to TRBD1. The germline V gene has CDR1 DFQATT and CDR2 SNEGSKA (reference sequence). CDR3 length equals 13 residues. Trimming at V came to 8 bases and at J to 0 bases, leaving 5 bases not matched to a gene.

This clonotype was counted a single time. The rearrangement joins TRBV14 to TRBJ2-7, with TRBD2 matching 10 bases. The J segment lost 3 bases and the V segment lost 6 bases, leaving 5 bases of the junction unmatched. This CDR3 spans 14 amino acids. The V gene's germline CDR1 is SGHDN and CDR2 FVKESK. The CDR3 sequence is CASRRAGGVYEQYF. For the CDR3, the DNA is TGTGCCAGCAGGAGAGCGGGAGGGGTCTACGAGCAGTACTTC.

The CDR3 sequence is CSVEGGQNQETQYF. The CDR3 DNA is TGCAGCGTTGAAGGGGGTCAGAACCAAGAGACCCAGTACTTC. The chain carries TRBV29-1 and TRBJ2-5; D call uncertain. The length of the CDR3 is 14 residues. From germline, CDR1 is SQVTM and CDR2 ANQGSEA. Between the trimmed V and J ends, which lost 1 base and 0 bases, there was a span of 9 bases.

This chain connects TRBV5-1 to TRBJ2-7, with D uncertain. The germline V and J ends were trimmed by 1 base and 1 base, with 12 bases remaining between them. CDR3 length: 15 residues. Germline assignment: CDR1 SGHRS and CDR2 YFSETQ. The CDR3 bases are TGCGCCAGCAGCTTGCGGCAGGCCGATTCCTACGAGCAGTACTTC. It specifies CASSLRQADSYEQYF.

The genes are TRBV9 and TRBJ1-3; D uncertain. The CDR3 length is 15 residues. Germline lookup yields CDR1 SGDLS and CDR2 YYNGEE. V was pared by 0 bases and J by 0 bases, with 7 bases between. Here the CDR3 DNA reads TGTGCCAGCAGCGTAGGTTTTATCTCTGGAAACACCATATATTTT. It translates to CASSVGFISGNTIYF.

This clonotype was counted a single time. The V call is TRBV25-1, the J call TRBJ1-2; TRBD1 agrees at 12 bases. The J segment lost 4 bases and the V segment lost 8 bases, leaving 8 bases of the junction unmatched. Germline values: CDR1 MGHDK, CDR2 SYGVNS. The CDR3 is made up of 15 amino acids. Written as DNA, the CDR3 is TGTGCCAGCGGGACAGGGGGCCCGGTTAGCTATGGCTACACCTTC. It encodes CASGTGGPVSYGYTF.

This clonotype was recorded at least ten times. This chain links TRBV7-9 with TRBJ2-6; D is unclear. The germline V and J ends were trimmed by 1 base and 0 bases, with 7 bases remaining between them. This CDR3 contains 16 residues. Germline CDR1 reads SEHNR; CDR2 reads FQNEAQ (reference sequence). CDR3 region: CASSLEESSGANVLTF. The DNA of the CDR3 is TGTGCCAGCAGCTTAGAAGAGAGCTCTGGGGCCAACGTCCTGACTTTC. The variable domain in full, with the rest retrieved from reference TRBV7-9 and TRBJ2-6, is DTGVSQNPRHKITKRGQNVTFRCDPISEHNRLYWYRQTLGQGPEFLTYFQNEAQLEKSRLLSDRFSAERPKGSFSTLEIQRTEQGDSAMYLCASSLEESSGANVLTFGAGSRLTVL.

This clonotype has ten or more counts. The CDR3 DNA is TGCAGCGTTGCCCTGGACAGCTACGAGCAGTACTTC. It specifies CSVALDSYEQYF. The chain links TRBV29-1 to TRBJ2-7; a weak D match, TRBD1 (6 bases). The germline CDR1 and CDR2 sequences are SQVTM and ANQGSEA. The CDR3 runs to 12 residues. Trimming shortened V by 4 bases and J by 3 bases, and 10 bases separated the two germline ends.

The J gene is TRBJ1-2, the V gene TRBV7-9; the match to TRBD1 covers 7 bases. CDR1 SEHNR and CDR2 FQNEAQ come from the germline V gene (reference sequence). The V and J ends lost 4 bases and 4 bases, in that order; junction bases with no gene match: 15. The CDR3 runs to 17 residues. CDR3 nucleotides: TGTGCCAGCAGCTCCCGACAGGGTGGGGGGCGCGGCTATGGCTACACCTTC. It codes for CASSSRQGGGRGYGYTF.

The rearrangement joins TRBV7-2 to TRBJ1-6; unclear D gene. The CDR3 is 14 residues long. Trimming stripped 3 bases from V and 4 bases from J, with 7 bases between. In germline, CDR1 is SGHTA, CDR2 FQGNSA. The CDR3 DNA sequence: TGTGCCAGCAGCTTGACGGAATATAATTCACCCCTCCACTTT. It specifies CASSLTEYNSPLHF.

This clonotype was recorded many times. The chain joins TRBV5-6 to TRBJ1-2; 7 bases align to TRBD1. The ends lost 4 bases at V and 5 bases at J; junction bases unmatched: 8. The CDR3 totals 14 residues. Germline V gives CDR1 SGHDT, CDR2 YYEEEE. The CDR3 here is CASSEPDRRYGYTF. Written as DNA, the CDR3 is TGTGCCAGCAGCGAACCGGACAGGCGATATGGCTACACCTTC. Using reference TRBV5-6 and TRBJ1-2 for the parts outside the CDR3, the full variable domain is DAGVTQSPTHLIKTRGQQVTLRCSPKSGHDTVSWYQQALGQGPQFIFQYYEEEERQRGNFPDRFSGHQFPNYSSELNVNALLLGDSALYLCASSEPDRRYGYTFGSGTRLTVV.